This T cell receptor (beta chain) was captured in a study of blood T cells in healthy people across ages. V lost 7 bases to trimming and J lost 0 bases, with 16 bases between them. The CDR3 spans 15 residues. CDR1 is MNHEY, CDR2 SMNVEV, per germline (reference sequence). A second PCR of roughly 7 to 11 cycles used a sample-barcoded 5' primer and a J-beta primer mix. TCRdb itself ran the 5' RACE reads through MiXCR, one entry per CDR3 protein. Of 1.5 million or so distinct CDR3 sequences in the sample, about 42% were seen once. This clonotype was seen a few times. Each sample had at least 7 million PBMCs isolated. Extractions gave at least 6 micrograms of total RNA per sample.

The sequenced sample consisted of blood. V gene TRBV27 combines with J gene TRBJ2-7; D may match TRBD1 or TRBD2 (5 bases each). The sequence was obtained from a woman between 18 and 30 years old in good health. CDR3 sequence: CASKEGLSSSYEQYF. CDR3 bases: TGTGCCAGCAAAGAGGGGCTGTCCAGCTCCTACGAGCAGTACTTC.